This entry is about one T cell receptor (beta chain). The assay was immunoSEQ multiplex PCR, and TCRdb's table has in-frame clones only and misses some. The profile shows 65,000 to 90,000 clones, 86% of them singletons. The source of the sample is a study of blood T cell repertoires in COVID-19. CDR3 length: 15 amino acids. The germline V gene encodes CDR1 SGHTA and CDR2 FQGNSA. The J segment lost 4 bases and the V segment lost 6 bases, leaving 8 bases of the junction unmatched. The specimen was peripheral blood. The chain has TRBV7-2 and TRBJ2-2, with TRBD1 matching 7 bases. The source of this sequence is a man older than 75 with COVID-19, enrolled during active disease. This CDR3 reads CASRRPRGRTGELFF. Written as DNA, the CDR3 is TGTGCCAGCAGACGCCCGAGGGGGCGCACCGGGGAGCTGTTTTTT. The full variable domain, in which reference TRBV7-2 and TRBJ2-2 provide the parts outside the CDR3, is GAGVSQSPSNKVTEKGKDVELRCDPISGHTALYWYRQSLGQGLEFLIYFQGNSAPDKSGLPSDRFSAERTGGSVSTLTIQRTQQEDSAVYLCASRRPRGRTGELFFGEGSRLTVL.